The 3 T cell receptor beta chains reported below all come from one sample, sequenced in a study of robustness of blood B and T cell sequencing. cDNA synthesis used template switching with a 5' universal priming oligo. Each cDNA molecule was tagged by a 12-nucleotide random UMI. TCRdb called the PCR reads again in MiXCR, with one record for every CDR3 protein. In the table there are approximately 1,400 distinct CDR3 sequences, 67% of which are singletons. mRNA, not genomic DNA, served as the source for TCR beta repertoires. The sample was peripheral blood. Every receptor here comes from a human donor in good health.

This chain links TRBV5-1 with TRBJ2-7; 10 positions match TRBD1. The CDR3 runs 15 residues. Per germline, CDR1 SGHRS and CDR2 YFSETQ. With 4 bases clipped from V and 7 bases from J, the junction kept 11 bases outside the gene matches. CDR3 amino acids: CASSGSGTGVREQYF. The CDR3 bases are TGCGCCAGCAGCGGATCCGGGACAGGGGTAAGGGAGCAGTACTTC.

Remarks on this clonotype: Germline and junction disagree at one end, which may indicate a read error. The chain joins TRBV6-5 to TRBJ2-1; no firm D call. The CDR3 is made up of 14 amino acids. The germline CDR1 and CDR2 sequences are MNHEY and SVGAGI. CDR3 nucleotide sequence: TGTGCCGGCAGTTACTCGATTACAGCGCTTGAGCAGTTCTTC. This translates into CAGSYSITALEQFF.

CDR3 coding DNA: TGTGCCAGCAGCCCCCGGATACAAGAGACCCAGTACTTC. Its protein is CASSPRIQETQYF. V is TRBV3-1 and J is TRBJ2-5; D gene ambiguous. In germline, CDR1 is LGHDT, CDR2 YNNKEL (reference sequence). V lost 4 bases, J lost 2 bases, and 8 bases lay in between. CDR3 length equals 13 residues.